Presented here are 21 T cell receptor beta chains from one specimen sequenced in a study of response to subunit inactivated influenza vaccine. TCRdb itself ran the RT-PCR reads through MiXCR, one entry per CDR3 protein. The sample includes about 570,000 distinct CDR3 sequences, around 11% seen only once; the top ten take 9.5% to 12%. These data were also reused for a study on T cells expressing NK-cell markers. That paper notes: TCR beta cDNA was made by 5'RACE template switching with UMIs.

The starting material was PBMCs from blood, obtained on the day of vaccination. The receptors originated from a man over 45 who received an inactivated influenza vaccine.

There are a few counts of this clonotype. The gene calls are TRBV20-1 and TRBJ2-7; 7 bases are a match to TRBD1. This CDR3 region has 13 residues. Germline assignment: CDR1 DFQATT and CDR2 SNEGSKA (reference sequence). J gave up 0 bases and V 5 bases, and 4 bases lay outside the gene matches. CDR3 DNA sequence: TGCAGTGCTGCCAGGGGGAGCTCCTACGAGCAGTACTTC. The encoded protein is CSAARGSSYEQYF.

In this sample, this clonotype turned up a few times. This CDR3 reads CASSAGTSVHNEQFF. The DNA for the CDR3 is TGTGCCAGCAGTGCCGGGACTAGCGTTCACAATGAGCAGTTCTTC. This sequence joins TRBV28 and TRBJ2-1; TRBD2 agrees at 10 bases. J gave up 5 bases and V 5 bases, and 6 bases lay outside the gene matches. The CDR3 has 15 amino acids. Germline V CDR1 and CDR2: MDHEN, SYDVKM.

The chain recombines TRBV6-4 with TRBJ2-1, with 9 nucleotides matching TRBD1. CDR1 MRHNA and CDR2 SNTAGT come from the germline V gene. With V trimmed by 8 bases and J by 1 base, 0 bases remained unmatched. This CDR3 is 13 amino acids long. In DNA, the CDR3 is TGTGCCAGCGGACAGGGGTCCTACAATGAGCAGTTCTTC. It yields the protein CASGQGSYNEQFF.

This clonotype has more than one count but fewer than ten. The rearrangement links TRBV4-3 to TRBJ1-2; 8 positions match TRBD1. CDR3 length equals 15 residues. CDR1 is LGHNA and CDR2 is YSLEER in the germline V gene. The V gene end was trimmed by 2 bases and the J gene end by 5 bases; junction bases not matched to a gene: 7. The CDR3: CASSQTGGKGYGYTF. CDR3 bases: TGCGCCAGCAGCCAAACAGGGGGAAAAGGGTATGGCTACACCTTC.

A few counts support this clonotype. The chain combines TRBV12-3 or TRBV12-4 with TRBJ1-5, with a possible D match to TRBD1 (6 bases). This CDR3 region has 17 residues. V gave up 3 bases and J gave up 3 bases, with 18 bases separating them. CDR3 protein: CASSLDFRGRHNQPQHF. CDR3 coding DNA: TGTGCCAGCAGTTTGGACTTCAGGGGCCGACACAATCAGCCCCAGCATTTT.

Many counts were recorded for this clonotype. The chain employs TRBV15 and TRBJ2-3; D possibly corresponds to TRBD1 (5 bases). Germline V gene lookup returns CDR1 LNHNV and CDR2 YYDKDF (reference sequence). CDR3 size: 12 residues. V gave up 5 bases and J gave up 8 bases, with 11 bases separating them. The CDR3 DNA reads as TGTGCCACCAGCGGACATCTCCCTACGCAGTATTTT. It codes for CATSGHLPTQYF.

The sample holds a few counts of this clonotype. The gene calls are TRBV7-2 and TRBJ2-3; no definite D call. The CDR3 has 14 amino acids. CDR1 and CDR2 from the germline V gene are SGHTA and FQGNSA. V was clipped by 1 base and J by 5 bases, with 10 bases between them. The CDR3 reads CASSLVGSLDTQYF. The CDR3 bases are TGTGCCAGCAGCTTAGTGGGTTCGTTAGATACGCAGTATTTT.

V is TRBV6-2 or TRBV6-3 and J is TRBJ2-2; no firm D call. CDR3 length: 17 residues. V was trimmed by 2 bases and J by 1 base, leaving 14 bases between them. Germline CDR1 MNHEY, CDR2 SVGEGT. The CDR3 DNA reads TGTGCCAGCAGTTACGAAAGATTGGGCAGGAACACCGGGGAGCTGTTTTTT. Translated: CASSYERLGRNTGELFF.

This clonotype came up a few times. The gene calls are TRBV28 and TRBJ2-5; D possibly matches TRBD1 or TRBD2 (6 bases each). With 10 bases removed from V and 4 bases from J, the gap between germline ends came to 16 bases. Germline lookup yields CDR1 MDHEN and CDR2 SYDVKM. The CDR3 has 13 amino acids. The CDR3 loop is CATQEGVVETQYF. In nucleotides, the CDR3 is TGTGCCACCCAGGAGGGGGTCGTAGAGACCCAGTACTTC.

This clonotype was counted at least ten times. The chain is built from TRBV5-5 and TRBJ1-1; TRBD1 matches at 9 bases. CDR3 length: 15 amino acids. The V and J ends lost 4 bases and 5 bases, in that order; junction bases with no gene match: 9. Looked up from germline, CDR1 is SGHKS and CDR2 is YYEKEE (reference sequence). The CDR3 nucleotides read TGTGCCAGCAGCGCTTCTACGACAGGGGGAACTGAAGCTTTCTTT. Translating it yields CASSASTTGGTEAFF.

This clonotype showed up many times. V usage is TRBV20-1 and J usage is TRBJ2-3; D gene uncertain. V lost 5 bases to trimming and J lost 3 bases, with 3 bases between them. The CDR3 contains 10 residues. Germline assignment: CDR1 DFQATT and CDR2 SNEGSKA (reference sequence). The CDR3 spells CSASTDTQYF. The DNA of the CDR3 is TGCAGTGCTTCGACAGATACGCAGTATTTT.

Comment on this clonotype: Its ends do not fully match the called genes, so a read error is possible. The gene calls are TRBV3-1 and TRBJ2-7, with 11 bases matching TRBD2. Germline values: CDR1 LGHDT, CDR2 YNNKEL (reference sequence). The CDR3 has 17 amino acids. CDR3 amino acids: CASSQDFTSGRNYVQYF. The CDR3 DNA sequence: TGTGCCAGCAGCCAAGATTTTACTAGCGGGAGAAACTACGTGCAGTACTTC.

This clonotype has a handful of counts. J is TRBJ2-7 and V is TRBV11-2, with D unresolved. The CDR3 is 14 amino acids. Germline V gene sequence: CDR1 SGHAT, CDR2 FQNNGV. V gave up 0 bases and J gave up 5 bases, with 11 bases separating them. CDR3 sequence (DNA): TGTGCCAGCAGCTTAGATAATTTAAAGGACGAGCAGTACTTC. It specifies CASSLDNLKDEQYF.

This clonotype has ten or more counts. This sequence joins TRBV4-2 and TRBJ1-5, with D possibly matching TRBD1 (5 bases). Germline CDR1 LGHNA, CDR2 YNFKEQ. CDR3 length: 15 amino acids. With 4 bases removed from V and 1 base from J, the gap between germline ends came to 11 bases. This chain's CDR3 is CASSPQGNSNQPQHF. The DNA for the CDR3 is TGTGCCAGCAGCCCCCAGGGTAACAGCAATCAGCCCCAGCATTTT.

This clonotype was observed a handful of times. The V call is TRBV20-1, the J call TRBJ2-3, with a weak D call TRBD1 (6 bases). This CDR3 has 15 amino acids. The V end lost 6 bases, the J end lost 0 bases, and 16 bases lay between the germline ends. In germline, CDR1 is DFQATT, CDR2 SNEGSKA (reference sequence). CDR3 sequence (DNA): TGCAGTGCATCAGTTTGGGACAAAAGCACAGATACGCAGTATTTT. Protein: CSASVWDKSTDTQYF.

This clonotype was detected a few times. The chain carries TRBV7-9 and TRBJ1-4; 8 bases map to TRBD1. CDR3 size: 15 residues. CDR1 SEHNR and CDR2 FQNEAQ come from the germline V gene (reference sequence). V trimming: 5 bases; J trimming: 5 bases; junction bases outside the gene matches: 7. The CDR3 nucleotides are TGTGCCAGCAGCCCAGGGGGGACAGGCAATGAAAAACTGTTTTTT. This translates into CASSPGGTGNEKLFF. Based on the CDR3 plus reference TRBV7-9 and TRBJ1-4, the full variable domain is DTGVSQNPRHKITKRGQNVTFRCDPISEHNRLYWYRQTLGQGPEFLTYFQNEAQLEKSRLLSDRFSAERPKGSFSTLEIQRTEQGDSAMYLCASSPGGTGNEKLFFGSGTQLSVL.

This clonotype was seen only a few times. This sequence joins TRBV4-2 and TRBJ2-3, with 11 bases aligning to TRBD2. V shed 0 bases and J 6 bases; nucleotides not matched to a gene: 5. This CDR3 is 16 amino acids long. Germline CDR1 is LGHNA and CDR2 is YNFKEQ. The CDR3 protein is CASSQDLAGGWDTQYF. The CDR3 nucleotides are TGTGCCAGCAGCCAAGACCTAGCGGGGGGCTGGGATACGCAGTATTTT.

This clonotype was seen repeatedly, ten times or more. The rearrangement links TRBV7-9 to TRBJ2-2; the D is unclear. V was shortened by 1 base and J by 5 bases, with 14 bases between the two germline ends. The CDR3 spans 16 residues. CDR1 is SEHNR and CDR2 is FQNEAQ in the germline V gene (reference sequence). The CDR3 nucleotides are TGTGCCAGCAGCTTAGGTCCCCTTCCCCCAACCGGGGAGCTGTTTTTT. It translates to CASSLGPLPPTGELFF.

The V and J genes are TRBV7-6 and TRBJ2-7; D remains ambiguous. The CDR3 is made up of 13 amino acids. Trimming took off 5 bases at V and 6 bases at J, with 14 bases between the two ends. Germline-derived CDR1 and CDR2 are SGHVS and FNYEAQ. CDR3 DNA: TGTGCCAGCAGCCTTACAGAGTCGGGCGAGCAGTACTTC. Translation gives CASSLTESGEQYF. Full variable domain (missing parts from reference TRBV7-6 and TRBJ2-7): GAGVSQSPRYKVTKRGQDVALRCDPISGHVSLYWYRQALGQGPEFLTYFNYEAQQDKSGLPNDRFSAERPEGSISTLTIQRTEQRDSAMYRCASSLTESGEQYFGPGTRLTVT.

This clonotype was seen a handful of times. V usage is TRBV30 and J usage is TRBJ2-3, with D hard to call. The CDR3 is made up of 15 amino acids. V lost 1 base and J lost 3, with 14 bases in between. Per the germline V gene, CDR1 is GTSNPN and CDR2 is SVGIG (reference sequence). CDR3 sequence reads: CAWSAYGTATDTQYF. The CDR3 DNA follows: TGTGCCTGGAGTGCTTATGGAACAGCTACAGATACGCAGTATTTT.

The chain employs TRBV29-1 and TRBJ1-4; tentative D call: TRBD1 (5 bases). Germline CDR1 reads SQVTM; CDR2 reads ANQGSEA. The CDR3 loop spans 12 amino acids. CDR3 sequence: CGTRESGEKLFF. For the CDR3, the DNA is TGCGGGACCAGGGAGAGTGGTGAAAAACTGTTTTTT. Full variable domain (missing parts from reference TRBV29-1 and TRBJ1-4): SAVISQKPSRDICQRGTSLTIQCQVDSQVTMMFWYRQQPGQSLTLIATANQGSEATYESGFVIDKFPISRPNLTFSTLTVSNMSPEDSSIYLCGTRESGEKLFFGSGTQLSVL.